A single sample gave rise to the 29 T cell receptor beta chains below, sequenced in a study of cytomegalovirus exposure and HLA in healthy donors. TCRdb keeps only in-frame clones here, not all; method: immunoSEQ multiplex PCR. The table lists 250,000 or so clones, around 89% of them singletons. Source material: PBMCs. These receptors all stem from a young woman in good health and CMV-seronegative.

V usage is TRBV27 and J usage is TRBJ1-2, with 9 positions matching TRBD1. The V gene's germline CDR1 is MNHEY and CDR2 SMNVEV (reference sequence). The V segment lost 3 bases and the J segment 6 bases; nucleotides outside the gene matches: 5. The CDR3 is 14 residues long. CDR3 protein: CASSFGDRGDGYTF. CDR3 coding DNA: TGTGCCAGCAGTTTCGGCGACAGGGGGGATGGCTACACCTTC.

The chain combines TRBV6-1 with TRBJ2-7; 10 bases line up with TRBD2. The CDR3 runs 13 residues. Trimming removed 8 bases from V and 4 bases from J; junction bases left unmatched: 5. The germline gives CDR1 MNHNS, CDR2 SASEGT. The CDR3 loop reads CASLAGDLYEQYV. CDR3 bases: TGTGCCAGCCTAGCGGGGGACTTATACGAGCAGTACGTC.

This sequence joins TRBV7-9 and TRBJ1-2; D is unclear. V was cut by 2 bases and J by 5 bases, with 12 bases left in between. The CDR3 contains 14 residues. The germline V gene has CDR1 SEHNR and CDR2 FQNEAQ (reference sequence). The CDR3 spells CASSLTRRGYGYTF. The CDR3 bases are TGTGCCAGCAGCTTAACCCGGCGGGGATATGGCTACACCTTC.

Concerning this clone itself: This sample includes further DNA sequences coding for the same CDR3. The rearrangement joins TRBV6-1 to TRBJ2-6, with D uncertain. The CDR3 has 14 amino acids. Germline loops: CDR1 MNHNS, CDR2 SASEGT. V lost 4 bases and J 2 bases, leaving 6 bases between the germline ends. The CDR3 here is CASSATTGANVLTF. In DNA, the CDR3 is TGTGCCAGCAGTGCCACAACTGGGGCCAACGTCCTGACTTTC.

This sequence joins TRBV2 and TRBJ2-2, with D possibly matching TRBD2 (5 bases). This CDR3 is 15 amino acids long. The V and J ends lost 6 bases and 0 bases respectively, with 11 bases between them. CDR1 and CDR2 from the germline V gene are SNHLY and FYNNEI. In DNA, the CDR3 is TGTGCCAGCAGGGAGGAGAGACCGAACACCGGGGAGCTGTTTTTT. Its protein product is CASREERPNTGELFF. The full variable domain, its missing parts supplied by reference TRBV2 and TRBJ2-2, is EPEVTQTPSHQVTQMGQEVILRCVPISNHLYFYWYRQILGQKVEFLVSFYNNEISEKSEIFDDQFSVERPDGSNFTLKIRSTKLEDSAMYFCASREERPNTGELFFGEGSRLTVL.

This clone was counted a few times. CDR3 bases: TGTGCCAGTGGACTAGCGGACTACAATGAGCAGTTCTTC. As protein: CASGLADYNEQFF. The chain has TRBV2 and TRBJ2-1; 10 nucleotides match TRBD2. CDR1 is SNHLY, CDR2 FYNNEI, per germline. V lost 9 bases and J lost 3; bases outside the gene matches: 2. CDR3 length: 13 amino acids.

V is TRBV7-2 and J is TRBJ2-1; D may be TRBD1 (7 bases). The CDR3 is 12 residues long. Germline V lookup: CDR1 SGHTA, CDR2 FQGNSA. V was shortened by 4 bases and J by 10 bases, with 11 bases between the two germline ends. The CDR3 coding sequence is TGTGCCAGCAGCTCGACAGGGAGGGAGCAGTTCTTC. It specifies CASSSTGREQFF.

This chain uses TRBV5-4 with TRBJ2-3, with 14 bases aligning to TRBD2. Germline V gene lookup returns CDR1 SGHNT and CDR2 YYREEE (reference sequence). V gave up 4 bases and J gave up 5 bases; unmatched junction bases: 9. There are 17 residues in the CDR3. CDR3 coding DNA: TGTGCCAGCAGCCCCCGACTAGCGGGGGGGCCTGTAGATACGCAGTATTTT. Its translation is CASSPRLAGGPVDTQYF.

This clone has just one count. This rearrangement joins TRBV7-3 to TRBJ1-1, with 11 bases matching TRBD1. This CDR3 contains 14 residues. Trimming removed 5 bases from V and 11 bases from J; junction bases left unmatched: 10. Germline V gives CDR1 SGHTA, CDR2 FQGTGA. The CDR3 DNA reads as TGTGCCAGCAGCCCCGCGGGGGACAGGGGGTTTGCTTTCTTT. Its protein is CASSPAGDRGFAFF.

The chain uses TRBV19 and TRBJ2-2; 13 positions agree with TRBD2. Trimming at V came to 6 bases and at J to 0 bases, leaving 7 bases not matched to a gene. This CDR3 is built from 18 residues. CDR1 LNHDA and CDR2 SQIVND come from the germline V gene (reference sequence). CDR3 DNA: TGTGCCAGTAGGGGACTAGCGGGGAAGACTACGAACACCGGGGAGCTGTTTTTT. The encoded protein is CASRGLAGKTTNTGELFF.

V usage is TRBV27 and J usage is TRBJ2-3; 10 positions agree with TRBD2. J was trimmed by 0 bases and V by 5 bases; bases with no gene match: 8. From germline, CDR1 is MNHEY and CDR2 SMNVEV (reference sequence). The CDR3 has 17 residues. The CDR3: CASSPETSGLSTDTQYF. The CDR3 DNA reads as TGTGCCAGCAGTCCCGAGACTAGCGGGCTTAGCACAGATACGCAGTATTTT.

The rearrangement links TRBV5-1 to TRBJ1-1; 11 nucleotides agree with TRBD1. CDR3 length: 15 amino acids. Unmatched junction bases numbered 6, after V lost 7 bases and J lost 1 base. Germline values: CDR1 SGHRS, CDR2 YFSETQ. Written as DNA, the CDR3 is TGCGCCAGCCGGACAGGGGGCGCCGGGAACACTGAAGCTTTCTTT. It specifies CASRTGGAGNTEAFF.

The V gene is TRBV27, the J gene TRBJ1-5; 8 bases are a match to TRBD1. The ends lost 5 bases at V and 3 bases at J; junction bases unmatched: 9. This CDR3 has 16 residues. Germline V gene data show CDR1 as MNHEY and CDR2 as SMNVEV (reference sequence). The CDR3 reads CASSGTGTGSNQPQHF. In DNA, the CDR3 is TGTGCCAGCAGTGGAACCGGGACAGGCTCCAATCAGCCCCAGCATTTT.

V and J are TRBV27 and TRBJ2-4; D unresolved. This CDR3 comprises 14 residues. In germline, CDR1 is MNHEY, CDR2 SMNVEV (reference sequence). The V end lost 6 bases, the J end lost 8 bases, and 17 bases lay between the germline ends. The CDR3 DNA is TGTGCCAGCAGCCCCAGGATCTTTAAGGACATTCAGTACTTC. Translation gives CASSPRIFKDIQYF.

The chain has TRBV7-8 and TRBJ2-5; D unclear. The CDR3 covers 12 residues. V shed 1 base and J shed 5 bases, with 5 bases lying between them. Germline V gene lookup returns CDR1 SGHVS and CDR2 FQNEAQ. The CDR3 loop reads CASSLGRETQYF. The CDR3 DNA is TGTGCCAGCAGCTTAGGGCGGGAGACCCAGTACTTC.

This sequence joins TRBV5-8 and TRBJ1-5, with D possibly matching TRBD1 (6 bases). Trimming removed 0 bases at V and 3 bases at J, with 10 bases between. The CDR3 runs to 15 residues. Germline values: CDR1 SGHTS, CDR2 YDEGEE. CDR3 amino acids: CASSLAQGYNQPQHF. CDR3 nucleotide sequence: TGTGCCAGCAGCTTGGCACAGGGTTACAATCAGCCCCAGCATTTT.

The V gene is TRBV4-1, the J gene TRBJ2-5; 7 positions agree with TRBD1. Unmatched junction bases numbered 8, after V lost 5 bases and J lost 2 bases. There are 15 residues in the CDR3. Germline values: CDR1 MGHRA, CDR2 YSYEKL. The CDR3 DNA sequence: TGCGCCAGCAGCATCCGACAGGGTTTACAAGAGACCCAGTACTTC. Its protein is CASSIRQGLQETQYF.

The V and J genes are TRBV6-5 and TRBJ2-3; 13 bases agree with TRBD2. The CDR3 is 15 residues long. Trimming took 6 bases from V and 5 from J; bases not matched to a gene: 5. The germline CDR1 and CDR2 sequences are MNHEY and SVGAGI. DNA for the CDR3: TGTGCCAGCAGACTAGCGGGGGGGCAAAAAGATACGCAGTATTTT. It translates to CASRLAGGQKDTQYF.

This clone was counted a few times. This chain connects TRBV6-1 to TRBJ2-7, with 10 bases that match TRBD2. Germline V gives CDR1 MNHNS, CDR2 SASEGT. J gave up 3 bases and V 3 bases, and 8 bases lay outside the gene matches. The CDR3 is 16 residues long. CDR3 nucleotide sequence: TGTGCCAGCAGTGAGGGTAGCGGGGGGCTGGGCTACGAGCAGTACTTC. Protein product: CASSEGSGGLGYEQYF.

J is TRBJ2-2 and V is TRBV6-5, with a possible D match to TRBD2 (5 bases). This CDR3 is built from 14 residues. Per the germline V gene, CDR1 is MNHEY and CDR2 is SVGAGI. The ends were cut back, 6 bases at V and 3 bases at J, with 11 bases in the middle. The chain's CDR3 is CASSPAGDTGELFF. The CDR3 nucleotides read TGTGCCAGCAGCCCTGCCGGGGACACCGGGGAGCTGTTTTTT.

This sequence joins TRBV7-9 and TRBJ1-5; no clear D. Germline CDR1 SEHNR, CDR2 FQNEAQ (reference sequence). This CDR3 contains 19 residues. V was clipped by 3 bases and J by 2 bases, with 23 bases between them. The CDR3 sequence: CASSLRPHSGTYGNQPQHF. The DNA of the CDR3 is TGTGCCAGCAGCTTGAGGCCCCACTCTGGAACCTATGGCAATCAGCCCCAGCATTTT.

The rearrangement links TRBV6-6 to TRBJ2-2, with 7 positions matching TRBD1. Germline values: CDR1 MNHNY, CDR2 SVGAGI (reference sequence). V lost 8 bases, J lost 2 bases, and 5 bases stayed unmatched. There are 14 residues in the CDR3. Here the CDR3 DNA reads TGTGCCAGCGTTGGACAGGCCAACACCGGGGAGCTGTTTTTT. This sequence encodes CASVGQANTGELFF.

The J gene is TRBJ2-2, the V gene TRBV9; no clear D. The CDR3 consists of 13 residues. Germline CDR1 is SGDLS and CDR2 is YYNGEE. Deletions cut 0 bases from V and 6 bases from J, with 6 bases between. This CDR3 is CASSVGGPGELFF. DNA for the CDR3: TGTGCCAGCAGCGTAGGAGGTCCCGGGGAGCTGTTTTTT.

This rearrangement joins TRBV7-8 to TRBJ2-1; the match to TRBD2 covers 7 bases. Germline V lookup: CDR1 SGHVS, CDR2 FQNEAQ. This CDR3 comprises 15 residues. The ends lost 7 bases at V and 4 bases at J; junction bases unmatched: 10. CDR3 sequence (DNA): TGTGCCAGCACCTCAAGCGGGGCAGCGTACAATGAGCAGTTCTTC. Translating gives CASTSSGAAYNEQFF.

The chain has TRBV29-1 and TRBJ1-2; 9 nucleotides align to TRBD1. V trimming: 2 bases; J trimming: 2 bases; junction bases outside the gene matches: 6. This CDR3 comprises 15 residues. Germline assignment: CDR1 SQVTM and CDR2 ANQGSEA. CDR3 sequence reads: CSVEPDRGGNYGYTF. The CDR3 DNA reads as TGCAGCGTTGAACCGGACAGGGGCGGAAACTATGGCTACACCTTC.

The chain couples TRBV7-9 to TRBJ1-1; D is ambiguous. The germline gives CDR1 SEHNR, CDR2 FQNEAQ (reference sequence). With 5 bases removed from V and 6 bases from J, the gap between germline ends came to 10 bases. The CDR3 sequence is 12 residues long. CDR3: CASSTTESEAFF. CDR3 sequence (DNA): TGTGCCAGCAGCACGACGGAGTCTGAAGCTTTCTTT. The full variable domain, its missing parts supplied by reference TRBV7-9 and TRBJ1-1, is DTGVSQNPRHKITKRGQNVTFRCDPISEHNRLYWYRQTLGQGPEFLTYFQNEAQLEKSRLLSDRFSAERPKGSFSTLEIQRTEQGDSAMYLCASSTTESEAFFGQGTRLTVV.

The sample holds a few counts of this clone. J is TRBJ1-2 and V is TRBV15; 7 bases match TRBD1. The J segment lost 2 bases and the V segment lost 4 bases, leaving 4 bases of the junction unmatched. CDR3 size: 14 residues. Germline CDR1 LNHNV, CDR2 YYDKDF (reference sequence). The CDR3 nucleotides read TGTGCCACCAGCATGGGGACAGCGAACTATGGCTACACCTTC. It yields the protein CATSMGTANYGYTF.

This clone was seen just once. The CDR3 loop is CASSTSYAADGRETQYF. In DNA form, the CDR3 reads TGTGCCAGTAGCACCTCTTATGCGGCCGACGGTAGAGAGACCCAGTACTTC. J is TRBJ2-5 and V is TRBV19; D unclear. The V gene's germline CDR1 is LNHDA and CDR2 SQIVND (reference sequence). V was pared by 6 bases and J by 4 bases, with 24 bases between. The CDR3 runs 17 residues.

CDR3 loop: CAWRGILDSPLHF. DNA for the CDR3: TGTGCCTGGCGGGGGATCCTTGATTCACCCCTCCACTTT. The chain links TRBV30 to TRBJ1-6; perhaps TRBD1 as D (5 bases). The CDR3 length is 13 residues. V shed 5 bases and J shed 8 bases, with 13 bases lying between them. The V gene's germline CDR1 is GTSNPN and CDR2 SVGIG (reference sequence).